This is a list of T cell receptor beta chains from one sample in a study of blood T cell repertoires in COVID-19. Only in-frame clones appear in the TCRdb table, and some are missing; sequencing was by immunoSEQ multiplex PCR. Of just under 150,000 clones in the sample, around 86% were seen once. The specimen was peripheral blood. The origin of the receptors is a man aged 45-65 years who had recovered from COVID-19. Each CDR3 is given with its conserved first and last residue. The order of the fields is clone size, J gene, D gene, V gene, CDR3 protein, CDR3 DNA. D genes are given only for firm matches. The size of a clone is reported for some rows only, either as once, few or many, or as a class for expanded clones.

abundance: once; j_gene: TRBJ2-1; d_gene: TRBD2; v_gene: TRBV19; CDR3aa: CASSIEIAGGLIF; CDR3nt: TGTGCCAGTAGTATAGAAATAGCGGGGGGGCTGATCTTC
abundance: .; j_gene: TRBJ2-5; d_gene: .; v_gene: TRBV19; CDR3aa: CASSIDLRRGWGQRGTQYF; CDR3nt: TGTGCCAGTAGTATAGACTTAAGAAGGGGTTGGGGCCAAAGAGGGACCCAGTACTTC
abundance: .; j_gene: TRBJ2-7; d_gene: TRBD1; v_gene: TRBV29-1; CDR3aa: CSVGTGRNEQYF; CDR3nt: TGCAGCGTCGGGACAGGGAGGAACGAGCAGTACTTC
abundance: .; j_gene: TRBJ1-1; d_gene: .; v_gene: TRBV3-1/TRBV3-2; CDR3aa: CASSQDWEREAFF; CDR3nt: TGTGCCAGCAGCCAAGATTGGGAGAGGGAAGCTTTCTTT
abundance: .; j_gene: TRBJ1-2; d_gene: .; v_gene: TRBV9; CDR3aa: CASSVEDSRYGYTF; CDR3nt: TGTGCCAGCAGCGTAGAGGACAGTCGCTATGGCTACACCTTC
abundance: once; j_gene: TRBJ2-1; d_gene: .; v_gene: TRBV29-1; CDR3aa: CSVARRTGSSYNEQFF; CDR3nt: TGCAGCGTTGCCCGCCGGACGGGAAGCTCCTACAATGAGCAGTTCTTC
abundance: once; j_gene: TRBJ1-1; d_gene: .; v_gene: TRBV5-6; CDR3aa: CASSPGQSLAFF; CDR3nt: TGTGCCAGCAGCCCCGGACAGTCTCTAGCTTTCTTT
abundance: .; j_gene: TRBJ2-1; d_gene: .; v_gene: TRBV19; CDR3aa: CASSTWTAYNEQFF; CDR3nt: TGTGCCAGTAGTACCTGGACAGCTTACAATGAGCAGTTCTTC
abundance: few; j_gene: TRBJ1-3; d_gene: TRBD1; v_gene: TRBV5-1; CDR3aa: CASSPTGGGNTIYF; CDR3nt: TGCGCCAGCAGCCCCACAGGGGGTGGAAACACCATATATTTT
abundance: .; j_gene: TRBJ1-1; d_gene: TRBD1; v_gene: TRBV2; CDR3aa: CASNNQGGNTEAFF; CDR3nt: TGTGCCAGCAATAATCAGGGGGGGAACACTGAAGCTTTCTTT
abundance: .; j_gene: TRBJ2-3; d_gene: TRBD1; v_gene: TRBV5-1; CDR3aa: CASSFQQGAITDTQYF; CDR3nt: TGCGCCAGCAGCTTTCAACAGGGGGCGATCACAGATACGCAGTATTTT
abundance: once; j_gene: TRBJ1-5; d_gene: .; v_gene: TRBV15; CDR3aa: CATSRISGGNQPQHF; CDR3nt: TGTGCCACCAGCAGGATCTCGGGAGGAAATCAGCCCCAGCATTTT
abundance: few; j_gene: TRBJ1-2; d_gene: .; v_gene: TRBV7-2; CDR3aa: CASSLAVQNYGYTF; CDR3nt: TGTGCCAGCAGCTTAGCGGTCCAGAACTATGGCTACACCTTC
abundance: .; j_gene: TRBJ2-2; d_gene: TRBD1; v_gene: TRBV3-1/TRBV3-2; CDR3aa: CASSRAGTGDIGDTGELFF; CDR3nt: TGTGCCAGCAGCCGAGCCGGGACAGGGGATATCGGAGACACCGGGGAGCTGTTTTTT
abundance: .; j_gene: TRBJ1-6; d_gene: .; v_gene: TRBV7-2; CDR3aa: CASSLGGGGYNSPLHF; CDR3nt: TGTGCCAGCAGCTTAGGGGGTGGGGGGTATAATTCACCCCTCCACTTT
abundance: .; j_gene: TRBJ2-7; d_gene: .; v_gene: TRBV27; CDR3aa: CASSSDRASYEQYF; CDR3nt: TGTGCCAGCAGTAGTGACAGAGCGTCCTACGAGCAGTACTTC
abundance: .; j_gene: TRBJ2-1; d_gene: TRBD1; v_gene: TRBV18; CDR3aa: CASSPRTGYNEQFF; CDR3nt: TGTGCCAGCTCACCCAGGACAGGGTACAATGAGCAGTTCTTC
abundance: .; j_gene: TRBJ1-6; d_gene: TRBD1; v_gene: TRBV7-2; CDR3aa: CASSLDRGYSPLHF; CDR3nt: TGTGCCAGCAGCTTGGACAGGGGGTATTCACCCCTCCACTTT
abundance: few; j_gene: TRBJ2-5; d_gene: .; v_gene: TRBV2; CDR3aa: CASSAGQAETQYF; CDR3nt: TGTGCCAGCAGCGCTGGACAAGCTGAGACCCAGTACTTC
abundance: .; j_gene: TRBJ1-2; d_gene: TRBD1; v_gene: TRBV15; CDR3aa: CATSSGTGAINYGYTF; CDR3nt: TGTGCCACCAGCTCTGGGACAGGGGCAATAAACTATGGCTACACCTTC
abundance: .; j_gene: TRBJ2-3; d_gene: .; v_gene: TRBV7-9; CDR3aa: CASSLPVRTDTQYF; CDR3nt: TGTGCCAGCAGCTTGCCGGTCCGTACAGATACGCAGTATTTT
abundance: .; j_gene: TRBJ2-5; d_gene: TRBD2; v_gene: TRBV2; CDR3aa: CASRGSRGGEETQYF; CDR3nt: TGTGCCAGCAGAGGTTCGCGGGGGGGGGAAGAGACCCAGTACTTC
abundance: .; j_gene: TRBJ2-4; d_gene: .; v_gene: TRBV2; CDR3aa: CASSETGGAKNIQYF; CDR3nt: TGTGCCAGCAGTGAAACTGGGGGCGCCAAAAACATTCAGTACTTC
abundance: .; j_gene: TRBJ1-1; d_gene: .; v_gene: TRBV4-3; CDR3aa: CASSRRTGTTSEAFF; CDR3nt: TGCGCCAGCAGCCGGAGAACAGGCACTACTTCTGAAGCTTTCTTT
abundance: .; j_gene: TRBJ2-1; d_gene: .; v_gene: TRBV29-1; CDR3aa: CSVEIPPRAPFF; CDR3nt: TGCAGCGTTGAAATTCCCCCCAGGGCACCGTTCTTC
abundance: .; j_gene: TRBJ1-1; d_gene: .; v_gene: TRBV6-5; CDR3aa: CASTGQLNTEAFF; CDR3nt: TGTGCCAGCACTGGACAGTTAAACACTGAAGCTTTCTTT
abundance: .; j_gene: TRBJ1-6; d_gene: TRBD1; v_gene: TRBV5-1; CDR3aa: CASSVDRGWSPLHF; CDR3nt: TGCGCCAGCAGCGTCGACAGGGGTTGGTCACCCCTCCACTTT
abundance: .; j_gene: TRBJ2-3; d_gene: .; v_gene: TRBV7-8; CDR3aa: CASSLLAAGDTQYF; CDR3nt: TGTGCCAGCAGCTTATTGGCCGCGGGGGATACGCAGTATTTT
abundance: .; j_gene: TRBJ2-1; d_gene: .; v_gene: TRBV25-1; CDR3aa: CASNFRGEQFF; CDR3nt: TGTGCCAGCAATTTTCGGGGTGAGCAGTTCTTC
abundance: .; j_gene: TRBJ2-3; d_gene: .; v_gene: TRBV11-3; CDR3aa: CASRSGVTPSTDTQYF; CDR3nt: TGTGCCAGCAGGTCCGGGGTAACTCCCAGCACAGATACGCAGTATTTT
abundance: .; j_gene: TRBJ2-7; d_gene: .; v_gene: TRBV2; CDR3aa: CASQNLDRSYEQYF; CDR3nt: TGTGCCAGCCAGAATTTAGACAGGTCCTACGAGCAGTACTTC
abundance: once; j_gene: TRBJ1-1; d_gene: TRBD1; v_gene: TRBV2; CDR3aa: CASTRQGVEVNTEAFF; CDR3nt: TGTGCCAGCACCCGACAGGGGGTGGAGGTGAACACTGAAGCTTTCTTT
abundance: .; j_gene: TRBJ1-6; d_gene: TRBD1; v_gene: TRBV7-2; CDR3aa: CASSLAVGQHNSPLHF; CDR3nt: TGTGCCAGCAGCTTAGCGGTGGGACAGCATAATTCACCCCTCCACTTT
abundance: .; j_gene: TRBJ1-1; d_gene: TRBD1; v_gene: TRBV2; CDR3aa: CASIPGPWDREGGTEAFF; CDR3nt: TGTGCCAGCATCCCGGGGCCCTGGGACAGGGAGGGCGGCACTGAAGCTTTCTTT
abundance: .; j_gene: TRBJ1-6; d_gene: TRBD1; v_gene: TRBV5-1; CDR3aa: CASSLGQPASSYNSPLHF; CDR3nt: TGCGCCAGCAGTTTGGGACAGCCAGCTAGCTCCTATAATTCACCCCTCCACTTT
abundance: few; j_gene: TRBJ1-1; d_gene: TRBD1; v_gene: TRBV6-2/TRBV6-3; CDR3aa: CASSPDRGAEAFF; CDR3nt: TGTGCCAGCAGTCCCGACAGGGGCGCTGAAGCTTTCTTT
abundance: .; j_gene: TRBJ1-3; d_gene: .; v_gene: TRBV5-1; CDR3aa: CASSLGPGGTGNTIYF; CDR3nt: TGCGCCAGCAGCTTGGGTCCCGGGGGGACTGGAAACACCATATATTTT
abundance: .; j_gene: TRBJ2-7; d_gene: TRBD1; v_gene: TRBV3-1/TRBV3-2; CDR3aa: CASSLTPRQGAYEQYF; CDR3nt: TGTGCCAGCAGCCTAACACCCCGACAGGGCGCCTACGAGCAGTACTTC
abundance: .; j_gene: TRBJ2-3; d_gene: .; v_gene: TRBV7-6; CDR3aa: CASSKTGADTQYF; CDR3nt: TGTGCCAGCAGCAAGACGGGAGCAGATACGCAGTATTTT
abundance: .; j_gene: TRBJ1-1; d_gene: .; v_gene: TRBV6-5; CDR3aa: CASSYTTPGTEAFF; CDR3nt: TGTGCCAGCAGTTACACAACCCCGGGCACTGAAGCTTTCTTT
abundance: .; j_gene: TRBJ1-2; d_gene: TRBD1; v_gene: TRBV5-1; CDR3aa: CASSQGTGFYGYTF; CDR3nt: TGCGCCAGCAGTCAAGGGACAGGGTTCTATGGCTACACCTTC
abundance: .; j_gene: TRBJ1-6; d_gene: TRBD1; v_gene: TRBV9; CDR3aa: CASSAGDRATGALHF; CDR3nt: TGTGCCAGCAGCGCTGGGGACAGGGCCACAGGAGCCCTCCACTTT
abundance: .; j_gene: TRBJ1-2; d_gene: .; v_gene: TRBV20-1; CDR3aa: CSARGRGGYTF; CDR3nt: TGCAGTGCTAGAGGACGCGGGGGCTACACCTTC
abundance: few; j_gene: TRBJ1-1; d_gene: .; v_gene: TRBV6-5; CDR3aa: CASRYRDTGMNTEAFF; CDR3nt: TGTGCCAGCAGATACCGGGACACCGGCATGAACACTGAAGCTTTCTTT
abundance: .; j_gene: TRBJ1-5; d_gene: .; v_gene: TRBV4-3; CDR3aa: CASSQDWQGSSQPQHF; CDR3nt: TGCGCCAGCAGCCAAGATTGGCAGGGCTCGTCTCAGCCCCAGCATTTT
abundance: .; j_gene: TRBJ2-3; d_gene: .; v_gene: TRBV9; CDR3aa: CASSPFGRGTDTQYF; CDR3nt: TGTGCCAGCAGCCCCTTTGGTCGGGGAACAGATACGCAGTATTTT
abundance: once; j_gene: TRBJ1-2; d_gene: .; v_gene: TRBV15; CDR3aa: CATSRAGQNYGYTF; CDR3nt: TGTGCCACCAGCAGGGCAGGGCAAAACTATGGCTACACCTTC
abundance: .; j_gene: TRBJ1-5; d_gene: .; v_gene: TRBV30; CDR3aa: CAWARDVDSNQPQHF; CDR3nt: TGTGCCTGGGCCCGGGATGTGGATAGCAATCAGCCCCAGCATTTT
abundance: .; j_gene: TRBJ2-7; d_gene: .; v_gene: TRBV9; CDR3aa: CASRTERTLKYEQYF; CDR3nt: TGTGCCAGTCGGACAGAGAGGACTTTGAAATACGAGCAGTACTTC
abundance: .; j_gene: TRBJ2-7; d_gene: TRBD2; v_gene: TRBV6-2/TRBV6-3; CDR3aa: CASSSTSGVSYEQYF; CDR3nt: TGTGCCAGCAGCTCGACTAGCGGGGTCAGCTACGAGCAGTACTTC
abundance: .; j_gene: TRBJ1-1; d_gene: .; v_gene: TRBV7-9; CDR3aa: CASSLLSGDTEAFF; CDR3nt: TGTGCCAGCAGCTTACTGTCAGGGGACACTGAAGCTTTCTTT
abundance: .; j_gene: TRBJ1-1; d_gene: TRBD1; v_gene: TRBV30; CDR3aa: CAWSVTGGTEAFF; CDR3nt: TGTGCCTGGAGTGTCACAGGGGGCACTGAAGCTTTCTTT
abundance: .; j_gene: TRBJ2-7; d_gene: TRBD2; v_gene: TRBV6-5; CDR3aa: CASSYSRDYLYERYF; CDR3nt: TGTGCCAGCAGTTACTCGCGGGACTACCTTTACGAGCGATACTTC
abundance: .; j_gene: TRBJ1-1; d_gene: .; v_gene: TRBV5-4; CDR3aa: CASSLRYNRNLNTEAFF; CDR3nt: TGTGCCAGCAGCCTACGGTATAACAGGAACTTGAACACTGAAGCTTTCTTT
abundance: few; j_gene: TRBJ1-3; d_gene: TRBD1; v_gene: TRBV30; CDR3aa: CAWATGTGTRGNTIYF; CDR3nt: TGTGCCTGGGCCACCGGGACAGGGACACGGGGAAACACCATATATTTT
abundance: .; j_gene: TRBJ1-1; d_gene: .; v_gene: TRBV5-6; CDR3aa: CASSLVSFPSNTEAFF; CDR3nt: TGTGCCAGCAGCTTGGTGAGCTTCCCTTCAAACACTGAAGCTTTCTTT
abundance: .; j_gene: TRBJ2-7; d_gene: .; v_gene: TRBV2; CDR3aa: CASSSGAYEQYF; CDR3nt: TGTGCCAGCAGTTCGGGGGCCTACGAGCAGTACTTC
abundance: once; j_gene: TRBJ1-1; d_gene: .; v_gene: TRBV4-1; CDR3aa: CASSHRQVENTEAFF; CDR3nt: TGCGCCAGCAGCCATCGACAGGTCGAGAACACTGAAGCTTTCTTT
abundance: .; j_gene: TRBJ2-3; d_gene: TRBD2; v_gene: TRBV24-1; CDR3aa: CATSGASGGSTDTQYF; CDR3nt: TGTGCCACCAGTGGTGCTAGCGGGGGAAGCACAGATACGCAGTATTTT
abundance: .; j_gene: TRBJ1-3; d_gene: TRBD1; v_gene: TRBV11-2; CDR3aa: CASSPRGTSGNTIYF; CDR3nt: TGTGCCAGCAGTCCCAGGGGGACCTCTGGAAACACCATATATTTT